The 17 T cell receptor beta chains reported below all come from one sample, sequenced in a study of T cell repertoires in aging, cancer and after chemotherapy. Peripheral blood genomic DNA, not sorted cells or RNA, was the template. TRB rearrangements spanning V, D and J were amplified using mixed TRB-A/B primers. A single record per CDR3 protein comes from TCRdb applying MiXCR to the multiplex PCR reads. Of 3,600 or so distinct CDR3 sequences listed, about 29% are singletons. Sequenced sample: blood. The receptors shown here come from a human donor with a solid tumor.

This clonotype is large (0.1 to 1%) within its sample. The chain has TRBV19 and TRBJ2-1; 9 bases line up with TRBD2. This CDR3 contains 16 residues. Losses at the gene ends were 3 bases for V and 2 bases for J; bases not matched to a gene: 5. Looked up from germline, CDR1 is LNHDA and CDR2 is SQIVND (reference sequence). In DNA, the CDR3 is TGTGCCAGTAGTATCCGCGGGAGGGCGACCTACAATGAGCAGTTCTTC. Its translation is CASSIRGRATYNEQFF.

J is TRBJ1-1 and V is TRBV27; unclear D gene. The germline V gene has CDR1 MNHEY and CDR2 SMNVEV (reference sequence). Deletions cut 3 bases from V and 0 bases from J, with 14 bases between. This CDR3 has 16 residues. The CDR3 region is CASSFGTVTMNTEAFF. The DNA for the CDR3 is TGTGCCAGCAGTTTTGGAACGGTGACCATGAACACTGAAGCTTTCTTT.

Details on this clonotype: This may be a read error, as it is one base from a much larger clone. The rearrangement links TRBV6-5 to TRBJ1-4; a possible D gene is TRBD1 (6 bases). This CDR3 has 18 amino acids. Trimming took 0 bases from V and 0 from J, leaving 14 bases between them. Germline V gene sequence: CDR1 MNHEY, CDR2 SVGAGI. The CDR3 region is CASSYSGAGLATNEKLFF. In DNA form, the CDR3 reads TGTGCCAGCAGTTACTCGGGGGCTGGATTGGCAACTAATGAAAAACTGTTTTTT.

This clonotype is large within its sample. The genes are TRBV15 and TRBJ2-6; D unresolved. The CDR3 loop spans 17 amino acids. The germline V and J ends were trimmed by 2 bases and 2 bases, with 13 bases remaining between them. Germline V gives CDR1 LNHNV, CDR2 YYDKDF (reference sequence). The CDR3 sequence: CATSRKSGHTGANVLTF. The CDR3 coding sequence is TGTGCCACCAGCAGAAAATCTGGGCACACTGGGGCCAACGTCCTGACTTTC.

This clonotype ranks as medium-sized. At one of its ends the junction is not consistent with the germline gene, which may arise from a read error. The genes are TRBV12-3 or TRBV12-4 and TRBJ2-1; D might be TRBD2 (6 bases). This CDR3 has 14 amino acids. As DNA, the CDR3 is TGTGCCAGCAATTTAGCGGATCCCCTCAATGAGCAGTTCTTC. Translated, it gives CASNLADPLNEQFF.

V gene TRBV6-5 combines with J gene TRBJ2-5; 11 bases map to TRBD2. Germline CDR1 MNHEY, CDR2 SVGAGI. The length of the CDR3 is 16 residues. Trimming took 6 bases from V and 4 from J; bases not matched to a gene: 10. The CDR3 reads CASRPGTSGGGETQYF. In DNA form, the CDR3 reads TGTGCCAGCAGGCCCGGGACTAGCGGAGGAGGAGAGACCCAGTACTTC.

The chain combines TRBV27 with TRBJ2-7; TRBD1 matches at 7 bases. CDR3 length: 14 residues. Germline trimming cut 3 bases from V and 3 bases from J; bases unmatched to any gene: 5. From germline, CDR1 is MNHEY and CDR2 SMNVEV (reference sequence). CDR3 bases: TGTGCCAGCAGTTTCAGGGGGACCCTCTACGAGCAGTACTTC. It yields the protein CASSFRGTLYEQYF.

V usage is TRBV7-9 and J usage is TRBJ2-3; D ambiguous. Trimming shortened V by 1 base and J by 4 bases, and 12 bases separated the two germline ends. Germline assignment: CDR1 SEHNR and CDR2 FQNEAQ (reference sequence). The CDR3 has 15 amino acids. The CDR3: CASSLEPRRADTQYF. The CDR3 DNA reads as TGTGCCAGCAGCTTAGAGCCCCGAAGGGCAGATACGCAGTATTTT.

The chain recombines TRBV30 with TRBJ2-1; D could derive from TRBD1 or TRBD2 (5 bases each). Trimming cost V 2 bases and J 0 bases, with 11 bases left between them. CDR3 length: 15 residues. The germline CDR1 and CDR2 sequences are GTSNPN and SVGIG (reference sequence). CDR3 sequence: CAWSTEGSSYNEQFF. The CDR3 coding sequence is TGTGCCTGGAGTACCGAGGGGAGCTCCTACAATGAGCAGTTCTTC.

In its sample, this clonotype was seen a few times. The genes are TRBV19 and TRBJ2-7; D may be TRBD2 (5 bases). The V end lost 6 bases, the J end lost 5 bases, and 17 bases lay between the germline ends. The CDR3 is 14 amino acids. Germline V lookup: CDR1 LNHDA, CDR2 SQIVND (reference sequence). CDR3 in DNA: TGTGCCAGTAGGGCCCGACACGAACTAGACGAGCAGTACTTC. Protein sequence: CASRARHELDEQYF.

In its sample, this clonotype is medium-sized. The chain recombines TRBV30 with TRBJ1-2, with TRBD1 matching 7 bases. CDR3 size: 14 residues. Germline CDR1 reads GTSNPN; CDR2 reads SVGIG (reference sequence). After removal of 3 bases from V and 4 bases from J, the junction contained 8 bases not matched to a gene. The CDR3 DNA follows: TGTGCCTGGAGGGGGGAGACAGGGCCCTATGGCTACACCTTC. This encodes CAWRGETGPYGYTF.

There are a few counts of this clonotype. The chain employs TRBV30 and TRBJ1-2; D call uncertain. The germline V gene encodes CDR1 GTSNPN and CDR2 SVGIG (reference sequence). The V end was cut by 0 bases, the J end by 9 bases, with 8 bases between. CDR3 length equals 11 residues. The CDR3 is CAWSVAVSYTF. The CDR3 nucleotides are TGTGCCTGGAGTGTGGCCGTGAGCTACACCTTC.

The rearrangement uses TRBV20-1 and TRBJ1-2, with 9 bases identical to TRBD1. V trimming: 8 bases; J trimming: 2 bases; junction bases outside the gene matches: 6. The CDR3 covers 13 residues. Germline V lookup: CDR1 DFQATT, CDR2 SNEGSKA (reference sequence). CDR3 sequence (DNA): TGCAGTCCGAGGGGGACAGGGAACTATGGCTACACCTTC. Protein sequence: CSPRGTGNYGYTF.

In regard to this clonotype: A single base separates this from a much larger clone, so it may be a read error. This rearrangement joins TRBV6-5 to TRBJ1-4, with unresolved D. Looked up from germline, CDR1 is MNHEY and CDR2 is SVGAGI. V lost 6 bases to trimming and J lost 3 bases, with 14 bases between them. There are 15 residues in the CDR3. The CDR3 nucleotides read TGTGCCAGCAGACTCCTGGGTCGGGCTAATGAAAAACTGTTTTTT. Translation gives CASRLLGRANEKLFF.

This clonotype was found once. This chain uses TRBV5-6 with TRBJ2-3; D is ambiguous. From germline, CDR1 is SGHDT and CDR2 YYEEEE. The CDR3 has 16 residues. V lost 0 bases to trimming and J lost 0 bases, with 11 bases between them. CDR3: CASSLGVFTSTDTQYF. Written as DNA, the CDR3 is TGTGCCAGCAGCTTGGGAGTCTTCACCAGCACAGATACGCAGTATTTT.

The chain's CDR3 is CAWSVRRGQPQHF. The CDR3 bases are TGTGCCTGGAGTGTACGGAGAGGTCAGCCCCAGCATTTT. The V gene is TRBV30, the J gene TRBJ1-5; D gene unclear. This CDR3 spans 13 amino acids. Trimming took off 0 bases at V and 6 bases at J, with 9 bases between the two ends. Germline V lookup: CDR1 GTSNPN, CDR2 SVGIG (reference sequence).

The genes are TRBV7-6 and TRBJ1-1; possibly TRBD1 for D (5 bases). CDR1 is SGHVS, CDR2 FNYEAQ, per germline. Trimming removed 5 bases from V and 6 bases from J, with 13 bases in between. The CDR3 loop spans 13 amino acids. DNA for the CDR3: TGTGCCAGCAGCCGGGGCGCTGGGGCTGAAGCTTTCTTT. It translates to CASSRGAGAEAFF.